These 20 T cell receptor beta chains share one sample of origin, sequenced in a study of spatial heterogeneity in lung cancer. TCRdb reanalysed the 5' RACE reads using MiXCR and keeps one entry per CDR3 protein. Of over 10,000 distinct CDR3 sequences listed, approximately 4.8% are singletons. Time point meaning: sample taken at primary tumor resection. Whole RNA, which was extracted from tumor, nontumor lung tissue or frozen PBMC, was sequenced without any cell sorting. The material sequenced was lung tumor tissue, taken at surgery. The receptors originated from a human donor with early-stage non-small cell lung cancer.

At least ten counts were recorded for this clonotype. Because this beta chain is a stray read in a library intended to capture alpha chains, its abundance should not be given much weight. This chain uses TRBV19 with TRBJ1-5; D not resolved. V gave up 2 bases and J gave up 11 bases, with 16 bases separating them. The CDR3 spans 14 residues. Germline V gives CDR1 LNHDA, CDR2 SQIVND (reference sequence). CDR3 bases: TGTGCCAGTAGTATACTTGTGAGCGGTGCTTCCCAGCATTTT. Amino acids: CASSILVSGASQHF.

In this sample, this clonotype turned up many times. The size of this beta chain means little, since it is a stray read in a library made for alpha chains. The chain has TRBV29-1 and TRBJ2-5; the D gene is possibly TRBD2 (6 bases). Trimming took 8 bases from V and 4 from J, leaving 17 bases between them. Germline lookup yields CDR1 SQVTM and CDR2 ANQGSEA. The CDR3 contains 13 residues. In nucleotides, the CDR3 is TGCAGCTTTGGGGCTAGCGTCGGAGAGACCCAGTACTTC. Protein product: CSFGASVGETQYF.

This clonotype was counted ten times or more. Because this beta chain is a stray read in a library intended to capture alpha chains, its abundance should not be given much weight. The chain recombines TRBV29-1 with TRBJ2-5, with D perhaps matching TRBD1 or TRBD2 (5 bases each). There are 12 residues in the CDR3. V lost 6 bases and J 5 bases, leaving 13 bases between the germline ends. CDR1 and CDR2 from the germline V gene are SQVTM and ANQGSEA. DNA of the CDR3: TGCAGCGTGGCCCGGGACGGGGAGACCCAGTACTTC. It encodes CSVARDGETQYF. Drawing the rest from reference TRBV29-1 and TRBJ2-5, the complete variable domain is SAVISQKPSRDICQRGTSLTIQCQVDSQVTMMFWYRQQPGQSLTLIATANQGSEATYESGFVIDKFPISRPNLTFSTLTVSNMSPEDSSIYLCSVARDGETQYFGPGTRLLVL.

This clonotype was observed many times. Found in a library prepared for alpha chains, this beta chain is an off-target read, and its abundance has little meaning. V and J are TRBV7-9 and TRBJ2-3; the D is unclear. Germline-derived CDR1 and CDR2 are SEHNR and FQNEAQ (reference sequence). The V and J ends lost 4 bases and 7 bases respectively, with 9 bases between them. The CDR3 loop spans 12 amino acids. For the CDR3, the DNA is TGTGCCAGCAGCTCCGGGTTTAATACGCAGTATTTT. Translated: CASSSGFNTQYF. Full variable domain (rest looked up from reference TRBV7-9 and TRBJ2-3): DTGVSQNPRHKITKRGQNVTFRCDPISEHNRLYWYRQTLGQGPEFLTYFQNEAQLEKSRLLSDRFSAERPKGSFSTLEIQRTEQGDSAMYLCASSSGFNTQYFGPGTRLTVL.

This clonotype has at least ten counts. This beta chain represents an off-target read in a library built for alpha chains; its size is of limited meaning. The CDR3 region is CASSQGYTSTDTQYF. The CDR3 coding sequence is TGCGCCAGCAGCCAAGGGTACACTAGCACAGATACGCAGTATTTT. The rearrangement uses TRBV4-3 and TRBJ2-3; D not certain. V was trimmed by 1 base and J by 0 bases, leaving 8 bases between them. This CDR3 is built from 15 residues. Germline loops: CDR1 LGHNA, CDR2 YSLEER.

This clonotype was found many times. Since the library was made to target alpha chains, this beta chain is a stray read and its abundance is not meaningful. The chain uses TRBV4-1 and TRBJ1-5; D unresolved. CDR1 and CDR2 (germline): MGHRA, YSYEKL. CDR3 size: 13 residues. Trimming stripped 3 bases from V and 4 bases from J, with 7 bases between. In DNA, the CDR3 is TGCGCCAGCAGCCAGTCAGGAAATCAGCCCCAGCATTTT. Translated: CASSQSGNQPQHF.

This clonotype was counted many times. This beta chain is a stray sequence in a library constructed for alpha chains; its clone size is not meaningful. The CDR3, as DNA: TGTGCCAGCAGTTACTCGGGTGTTGGGACAGATACGCAGTATTTT. It encodes CASSYSGVGTDTQYF. The V gene is TRBV6-5, the J gene TRBJ2-3; no firm D call. There are 15 residues in the CDR3. Germline V gene data show CDR1 as MNHEY and CDR2 as SVGAGI. The V end lost 0 bases, the J end lost 3 bases, and 10 bases lay between the germline ends.

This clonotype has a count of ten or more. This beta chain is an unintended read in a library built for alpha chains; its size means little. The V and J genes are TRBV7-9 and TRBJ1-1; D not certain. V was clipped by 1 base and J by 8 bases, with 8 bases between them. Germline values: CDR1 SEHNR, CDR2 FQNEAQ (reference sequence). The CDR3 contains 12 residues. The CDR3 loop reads CASSLVGPEAFF. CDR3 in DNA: TGTGCCAGCAGCTTAGTCGGGCCCGAAGCTTTCTTT.

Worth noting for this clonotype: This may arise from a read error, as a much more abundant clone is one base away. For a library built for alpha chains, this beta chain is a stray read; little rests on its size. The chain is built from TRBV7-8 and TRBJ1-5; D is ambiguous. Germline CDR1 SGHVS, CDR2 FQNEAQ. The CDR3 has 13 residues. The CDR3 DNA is TGTGCCAGCAGCCCGCAGGCCCATCAGCACCAGCATTTT. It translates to CASSPQAHQHQHF.

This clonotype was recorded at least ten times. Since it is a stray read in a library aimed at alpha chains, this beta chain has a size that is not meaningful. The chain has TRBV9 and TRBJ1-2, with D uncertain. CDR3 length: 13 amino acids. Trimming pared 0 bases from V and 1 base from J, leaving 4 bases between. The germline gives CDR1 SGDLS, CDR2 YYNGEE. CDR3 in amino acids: CASSVASNYGYTF. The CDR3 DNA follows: TGTGCCAGCAGCGTAGCCAGTAACTATGGCTACACCTTC. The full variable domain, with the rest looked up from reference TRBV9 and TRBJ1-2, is DSGVTQTPKHLITATGQRVTLRCSPRSGDLSVYWYQQSLDQGLQFLIQYYNGEERAKGNILERFSAQQFPDLHSELNLSSLELGDSALYFCASSVASNYGYTFGSGTRLTVV.

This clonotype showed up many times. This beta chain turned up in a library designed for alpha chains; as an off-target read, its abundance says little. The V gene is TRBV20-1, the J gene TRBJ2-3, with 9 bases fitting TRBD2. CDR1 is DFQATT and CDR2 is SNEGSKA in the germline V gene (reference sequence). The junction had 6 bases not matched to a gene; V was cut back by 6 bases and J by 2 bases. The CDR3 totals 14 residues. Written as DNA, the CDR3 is TGCAGTGCCGCGCCTAGCGGGGTCACAGATACGCAGTATTTT. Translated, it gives CSAAPSGVTDTQYF.

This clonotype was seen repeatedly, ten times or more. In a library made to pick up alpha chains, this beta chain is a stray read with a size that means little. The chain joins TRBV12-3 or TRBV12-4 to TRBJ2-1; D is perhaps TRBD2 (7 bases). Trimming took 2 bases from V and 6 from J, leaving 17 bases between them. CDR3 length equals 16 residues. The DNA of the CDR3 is TGTGCCAGCAGTTTAAGGGGGAGGGCCCTGGGCAATGAGCAGTTCTTC. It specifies CASSLRGRALGNEQFF.

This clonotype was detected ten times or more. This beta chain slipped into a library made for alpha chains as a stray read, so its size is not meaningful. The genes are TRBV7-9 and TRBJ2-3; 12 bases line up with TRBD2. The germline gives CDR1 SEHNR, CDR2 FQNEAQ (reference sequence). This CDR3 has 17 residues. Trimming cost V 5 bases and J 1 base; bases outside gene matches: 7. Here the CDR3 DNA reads TGTGCCAGCAGCCCGGTCCGACTAGCGGGGGGCACAGATACGCAGTATTTT. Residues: CASSPVRLAGGTDTQYF.

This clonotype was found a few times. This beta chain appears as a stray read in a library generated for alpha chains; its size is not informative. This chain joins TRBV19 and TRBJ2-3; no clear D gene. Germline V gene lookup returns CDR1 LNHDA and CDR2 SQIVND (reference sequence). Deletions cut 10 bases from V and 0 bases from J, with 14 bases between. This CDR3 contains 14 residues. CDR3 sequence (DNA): TGTGCCACCTCAAGGACGGCTAGCACAGATACGCAGTATTTT. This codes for CATSRTASTDTQYF. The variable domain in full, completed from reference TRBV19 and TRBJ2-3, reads DGGITQSPKYLFRKEGQNVTLSCEQNLNHDAMYWYRQDPGQGLRLIYYSQIVNDFQKGDIAEGYSVSREKKESFPLTVTSAQKNPTAFYLCATSRTASTDTQYFGPGTRLTVL.

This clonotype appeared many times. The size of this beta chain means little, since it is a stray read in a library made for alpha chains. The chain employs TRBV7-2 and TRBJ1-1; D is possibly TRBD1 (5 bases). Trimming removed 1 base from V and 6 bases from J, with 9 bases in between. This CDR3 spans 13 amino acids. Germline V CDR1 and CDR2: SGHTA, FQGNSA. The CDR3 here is CASSLVRVPEAFF. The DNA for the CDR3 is TGTGCCAGCAGCTTAGTCAGGGTACCTGAAGCTTTCTTT.

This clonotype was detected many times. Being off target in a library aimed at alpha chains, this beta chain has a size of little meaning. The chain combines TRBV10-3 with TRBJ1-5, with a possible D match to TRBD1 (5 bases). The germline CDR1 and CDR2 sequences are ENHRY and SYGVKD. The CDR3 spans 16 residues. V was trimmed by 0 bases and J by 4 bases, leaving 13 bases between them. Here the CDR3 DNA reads TGTGCCATCAGTGAGTCGAAGGGAGGGGCGAATCAGCCCCAGCATTTT. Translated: CAISESKGGANQPQHF.

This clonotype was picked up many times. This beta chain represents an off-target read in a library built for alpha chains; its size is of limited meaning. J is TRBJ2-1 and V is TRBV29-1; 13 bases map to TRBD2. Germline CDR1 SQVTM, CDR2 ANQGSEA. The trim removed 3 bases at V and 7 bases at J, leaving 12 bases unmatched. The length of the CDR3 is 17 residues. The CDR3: CSVDGGTSGTLWNEQFF. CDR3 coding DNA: TGCAGCGTTGATGGGGGGACTAGCGGGACCCTCTGGAATGAGCAGTTCTTC.

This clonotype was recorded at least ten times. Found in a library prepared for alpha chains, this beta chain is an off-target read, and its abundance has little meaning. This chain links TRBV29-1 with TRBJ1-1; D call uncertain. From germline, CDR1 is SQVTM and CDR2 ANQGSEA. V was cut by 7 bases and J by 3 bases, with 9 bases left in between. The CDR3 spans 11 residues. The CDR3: CSGRDYTEAFF. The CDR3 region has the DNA TGCAGCGGAAGGGATTACACTGAAGCTTTCTTT.

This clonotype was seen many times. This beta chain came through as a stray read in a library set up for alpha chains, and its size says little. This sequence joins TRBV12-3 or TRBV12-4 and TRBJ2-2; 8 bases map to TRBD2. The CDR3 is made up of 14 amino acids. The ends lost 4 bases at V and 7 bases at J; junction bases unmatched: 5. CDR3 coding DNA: TGTGCCAGCAGTTCCTTAGCGGGGAGCGGGGAGCTGTTTTTT. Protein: CASSSLAGSGELFF.

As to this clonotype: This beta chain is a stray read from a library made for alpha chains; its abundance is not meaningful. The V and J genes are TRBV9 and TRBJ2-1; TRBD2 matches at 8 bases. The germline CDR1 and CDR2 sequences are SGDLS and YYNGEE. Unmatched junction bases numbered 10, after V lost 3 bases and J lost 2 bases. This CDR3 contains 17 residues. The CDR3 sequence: CASSEEAGGYPYNEQFF. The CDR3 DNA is TGTGCCAGCAGCGAGGAGGCGGGGGGCTATCCCTACAATGAGCAGTTCTTC.